The rows below give T cell receptor beta chains drawn from one sample of a study of blood T cell repertoires in COVID-19. Clones were sequenced by immunoSEQ multiplex PCR, and TCRdb holds only the in-frame ones, with some missing. The table shows 400,000 or so clones, with approximately 90% occurring only once. Sequencing was carried out using peripheral blood. Every receptor here comes from a man younger than 35 with COVID-19, enrolled during active disease. CDR3s include the opening cysteine and the closing phenylalanine or tryptophan. The order of the fields is D gene, J gene, V gene, clone size, CDR3 DNA, CDR3 protein. D genes are given only for firm matches. Clone size appears in some rows only: once, few, many, or a class for an expanded clone.

- | TRBJ1-1 | TRBV18 | - | TGTGCCAGCTCACAGGAGGGGCAAGCTGGGGCTTTCTTT | CASSQEGQAGAFF
TRBD1 | TRBJ2-5 | TRBV5-5 | few | TGTGCCAGCAGCTGGACAGGGGGAAGTGAGACCCAGTACTTC | CASSWTGGSETQYF
TRBD2 | TRBJ2-3 | TRBV2 | once | TGTGCCAGCAGTCTAGCGGCCCTAGATACGCAGTATTTT | CASSLAALDTQYF
TRBD1 | TRBJ2-5 | TRBV5-1 | once | TGCGCCAGCAGCCAGGGGACAGGAGGGGAGACCCAGTACTTC | CASSQGTGGETQYF
TRBD1 | TRBJ1-5 | TRBV7-8 | - | TGTGCCAGCAGTCCGGACAGGGGCAATCAGCCCCAGCATTTT | CASSPDRGNQPQHF
TRBD1 | TRBJ2-7 | TRBV2 | - | TGTGCCAGCCGATGGGACAGGGAGTACGAGCAGTACTTC | CASRWDREYEQYF
- | TRBJ1-1 | TRBV3-1/TRBV3-2 | once | TGTGCCAGCAGCCTTAGATCGGGAACTGAAGCTTTCTTT | CASSLRSGTEAFF
TRBD1 | TRBJ1-2 | TRBV6-5 | - | TGTGCCAGCAGTTCCCACGGGGACAGGAACGACTATGGCTACACCTTC | CASSSHGDRNDYGYTF
TRBD1 | TRBJ2-2 | TRBV11-2 | - | TGTGCCAGCAGCTCAGACAGGGGTGGGGAGCTGTTTTTT | CASSSDRGGELFF
- | TRBJ2-7 | TRBV6-5 | - | TGTGCCAGCAGTTACCGTTACGAGCAGTACTTC | CASSYRYEQYF
TRBD1 | TRBJ2-5 | TRBV13 | - | TGTGCCAGCAGCTTAACAGGGGGCGGGGAGACCCAGTACTTC | CASSLTGGGETQYF
TRBD1 | TRBJ2-7 | TRBV2 | - | TGTGCCAGCAGTGAGAGAACAGGGGGTTCCTACGAGCAGTACTTC | CASSERTGGSYEQYF
TRBD1 | TRBJ1-5 | TRBV6-5 | - | TGTGCCAGCATGTGGCAGGGGGCTTTTGATCAGCCCCAGCATTTT | CASMWQGAFDQPQHF
- | TRBJ2-2 | TRBV7-9 | - | TGTGCCAGCAGCTTAGCGCGATCCGGGGAGCTGTTTTTT | CASSLARSGELFF
- | TRBJ2-1 | TRBV10-1 | once | TGCGCCAGCAGTGGCGGAGGACTCAATGAGCAGTTCTTC | CASSGGGLNEQFF
- | TRBJ2-1 | TRBV4-1 | - | TGCGCCAGCAGCGACTACAGGGTAACCGAGCAGTTCTTC | CASSDYRVTEQFF
TRBD2 | TRBJ2-3 | TRBV10-3 | - | TGTGCCATCAGTGAGTGGAAGGGGACTAGAGAGGGCACAGATACGCAGTATTTT | CAISEWKGTREGTDTQYF